Below, one T cell receptor (beta chain) is given with its context. This sample was included in a study of tumor-infiltrating lymphocytes in glioblastoma multiforme. Germline CDR1 is SGHAT and CDR2 is FQNNGV. Deletions cut 7 bases from V and 8 bases from J, with 17 bases between. CDR3 length: 13 residues. Multiple V-beta primers and a C-beta primer amplified TCRB from RNA. TCRdb analysed the multiplex PCR reads with MiXCR anew, one entry per CDR3 protein. The table records about 10,000 distinct CDR3 sequences, 60% to 70% of them present only once. The sequenced material came from brain tumor tissue. The receptor was derived from a male donor with glioblastoma. This rearrangement joins TRBV11-2 to TRBJ1-2, with D possibly TRBD1 on 6 matching bases. CDR3 loop: CASTSRGANGYTF. CDR3 coding DNA: TGTGCCAGCACCTCCCGGGGGGCGAACGGCTACACCTTC.